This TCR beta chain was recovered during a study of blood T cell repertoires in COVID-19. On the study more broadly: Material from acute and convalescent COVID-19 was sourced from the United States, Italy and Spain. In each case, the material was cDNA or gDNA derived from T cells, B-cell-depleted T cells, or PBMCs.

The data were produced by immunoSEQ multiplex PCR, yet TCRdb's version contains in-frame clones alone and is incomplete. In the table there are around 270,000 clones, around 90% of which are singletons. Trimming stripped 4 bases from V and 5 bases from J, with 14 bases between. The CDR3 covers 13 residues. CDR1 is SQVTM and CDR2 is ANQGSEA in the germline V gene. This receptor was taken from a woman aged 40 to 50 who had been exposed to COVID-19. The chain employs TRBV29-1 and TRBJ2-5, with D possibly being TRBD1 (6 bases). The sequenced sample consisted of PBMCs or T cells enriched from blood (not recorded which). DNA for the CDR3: TGCAGCGTTGCCCGACAGGAGTGGGAGACCCAGTACTTC. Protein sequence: CSVARQEWETQYF.